This T cell receptor beta chain was recorded in a study of CD8+CD57+ T cells in acquired aplastic anemia. This clonotype was counted ten times or more. There are 16 residues in the CDR3. V trimming: 3 bases; J trimming: 0 bases; junction bases outside the gene matches: 5. Germline CDR1 is SGHRS and CDR2 is YFSETQ. Genomic DNA constituted the template upon which TCR beta VDJ and CDR3 profiling was performed. In TCRdb, the reads were re-called with MiXCR into one record per CDR3 protein. This table has some 200,000 distinct CDR3 sequences, 48% appearing once. Those patients picked for sequencing had displayed CD8+CD57+ cell expansion on flow cytometry.

The J gene is TRBJ2-1, the V gene TRBV5-1; 8 bases are shared with TRBD1. This TCR came from a human donor with aplastic anemia. The sequencing input was sorted CD4+, CD8+, or CD8+CD57+ T cells (not recorded which) from PBMCs. The CDR3 DNA reads as TGCGCCAGCAGCTGGAACAGGGGGAGCTCCTACAATGAGCAGTTCTTC. Translated, it gives CASSWNRGSSYNEQFF.